This T cell receptor beta chain was recorded in a study of blood T cell repertoires in COVID-19. For the study at large: Specimens from acute and convalescent COVID-19 originated in the United States, Italy and Spain.

Authors' data handling: How many nucleated cells were present was estimated from reference gene primer amplification. Generated by immunoSEQ multiplex PCR, the TCRdb table keeps only in-frame clones and is missing some. Clone size and V and J calls were adopted from that table, with D and trimming inferred from the DNA. The sample lists 200,000 to 250,000 clones, over 70% occurring once. Sample: peripheral blood. The TCR comes from a woman aged 70-85 years with acute or convalescent COVID-19.

CDR3 protein: CASSFWEAGGTGELFF. The CDR3 nucleotides read TGTGCCAGCAGCTTCTGGGAAGCGGGAGGAACCGGGGAGCTGTTTTTT. The chain uses TRBV7-8 and TRBJ2-2; 9 nucleotides agree with TRBD2. The V gene's germline CDR1 is SGHVS and CDR2 FQNEAQ. The CDR3 sequence is 16 residues long. V trimming: 3 bases; J trimming: 5 bases; junction bases outside the gene matches: 7.